The rows below give T cell receptor beta chains drawn from one sample of a study of molecular identifiers for immune sequencing clone quantification. TCRdb called the PCR reads again in MiXCR, with one record for every CDR3 protein. The table includes thousands of distinct CDR3 sequences, about 15% detected once. Sequenced sample: naive CD8+ T cells from blood, with Jurkat cell RNA spiked in. These receptors all stem from a human donor in good health. Some libraries in this study had Jurkat cell RNA spiked in. The CDR3 runs from the conserved cysteine through the conserved F or W. Fields, in order: J gene, clone size, V gene, D gene, CDR3 protein, CDR3 DNA. D genes are given only for firm matches. Expanded clones get a size class; other rows say once, few or many, or leave the size out.

>TRBJ2-6|-|TRBV13|-
CASSSGANVLTF
TGTGCCAGCAGCTCTGGGGCCAACGTCCTGACTTTC
>TRBJ2-3|-|TRBV5-1|-
CASSLYQGTGTDTQYF
TGCGCTAGCAGCTTATACCAGGGCACGGGCACAGATACGCAGTATTTT
>TRBJ2-3|-|TRBV7-9|-
CASSLVDQGSDTPYF
TGTGCCAGCAGCTTAGTAGACCAGGGGAGCGATACGCCATATTTT
>TRBJ2-7|medium-sized|TRBV7-9|TRBD1
CASSSGGQGAYEQYF
TGTGCCAGCAGCTCAGGAGGACAGGGGGCCTACGAGCAGTACTTC
>TRBJ1-1|-|TRBV12-3/TRBV12-4|TRBD1
CASSVTGGNTEAFF
TGTGCCAGCAGTGTCACAGGGGGCAACACTGAAGCTTTCTTT
>TRBJ2-2|many|TRBV28|-
CASSLGRSNANTGELFF
TGTGCCAGCAGTTTGGGCAGGAGTAACGCGAACACCGGGGAGCTGTTTTTT
>TRBJ2-3|many|TRBV20-1|-
CSARAGTDTQYF
TGCAGTGCTAGAGCGGGCACAGATACGCAGTATTTT
>TRBJ2-3|once|TRBV20-1|-
CRAPGLNRAIHTDTQYF
TGCCGTGCCCCAGGATTGAACAGGGCCATACACACAGATACGCAGTATTTT
>TRBJ2-3|-|TRBV2|-
CASTYSGGKDTNTQYF
TGTGCCAGCACCTACTCCGGCGGGAAGGACACAAATACGCAGTATTTT
>TRBJ2-4|medium-sized|TRBV6-5|-
CASSYSIGRAKNIQYF
TGTGCCAGCAGTTACTCCATTGGTAGAGCCAAAAACATTCAGTACTTC